The 20 T cell receptor beta chains given below trace back to one sample, sequenced in a study of blood T cell repertoires in COVID-19. Clones were sequenced by immunoSEQ multiplex PCR, and TCRdb holds only the in-frame ones, with some missing. The table records tens of thousands of clones, about four fifths of them present only once. Sequencing was done on a sample of peripheral blood. The receptors here all came from a woman in her 70s with acute or convalescent COVID-19.

This clone came up a few times. V and J are TRBV29-1 and TRBJ1-2, with D unclear. Between the trimmed V and J ends, which lost 1 base and 3 bases, there was a span of 3 bases. The germline V gene encodes CDR1 SQVTM and CDR2 ANQGSEA. This CDR3 has 11 amino acids. Written as DNA, the CDR3 is TGCAGCGTTGAAGTCTACTATGGCTACACCTTC. Protein sequence: CSVEVYYGYTF.

The CDR3 is CASSSTSGNSYNEQFF. Here the CDR3 DNA reads TGTGCCAGCAGTTCAACTAGCGGGAACTCCTACAATGAGCAGTTCTTC. This chain connects TRBV28 to TRBJ2-1; 10 bases match TRBD2. Per the germline V gene, CDR1 is MDHEN and CDR2 is SYDVKM. V lost 4 bases to trimming and J lost 0 bases; unmatched junction nucleotides: 3. The CDR3 is made up of 16 amino acids.

The chain joins TRBV18 to TRBJ1-1, with TRBD1 matching 11 bases. The CDR3 sequence is 16 residues long. V was clipped by 1 base and J by 5 bases; unmatched bases: 6. CDR1 and CDR2 (germline): KGHSH, LQKENI. The CDR3 loop is CASSPLGQGALTEAFF. The CDR3 nucleotides read TGTGCCAGCTCACCACTCGGACAGGGGGCGCTTACTGAAGCTTTCTTT.

The rearrangement uses TRBV6-5 and TRBJ2-2, with D perhaps TRBD1 (6 bases). V dropped 7 bases and J dropped 2 bases, with 11 bases sitting between them. CDR1 and CDR2 (germline): MNHEY, SVGAGI. The CDR3 extends over 14 amino acids. This chain's CDR3 is CASKTGTNTGELFF. DNA of the CDR3: TGTGCCAGCAAGACAGGAACTAACACCGGGGAGCTGTTTTTT.

CDR3 protein: CASSTGPGTGFGYTF. CDR3 coding DNA: TGTGCCAGCAGTACGGGACCTGGGACAGGGTTTGGCTACACCTTC. The J gene is TRBJ1-2, the V gene TRBV6-5, with TRBD1 matching 9 bases. Losses at the gene ends were 5 bases for V and 7 bases for J; bases not matched to a gene: 11. This CDR3 has 15 residues. Per germline, CDR1 MNHEY and CDR2 SVGAGI.

DNA for the CDR3: TGTGCTAGTGGTTTGCCAACAGGGACAAACACAGATACGCAGTATTTT. It specifies CASGLPTGTNTDTQYF. The chain is built from TRBV12-5 and TRBJ2-3, with D maybe TRBD1 (6 bases). Between the trimmed V and J ends, which lost 2 bases and 2 bases, there was a span of 14 bases. This CDR3 contains 16 residues. Germline CDR1 LGHNT, CDR2 FRNRAP.

J is TRBJ1-2 and V is TRBV15; the D gene is possibly TRBD1 (5 bases). The CDR3 spans 15 residues. The V and J ends lost 5 bases and 3 bases respectively, with 16 bases between them. The germline V gene encodes CDR1 LNHNV and CDR2 YYDKDF (reference sequence). In DNA, the CDR3 is TGTGCCACCAGCCCCGCAGGGACTGGCTACTATGGCTACACCTTC. It specifies CATSPAGTGYYGYTF.

The chain joins TRBV27 to TRBJ2-5, with 8 bases that match TRBD1. Looked up from germline, CDR1 is MNHEY and CDR2 is SMNVEV (reference sequence). V lost 1 base to trimming and J lost 1 base; unmatched junction nucleotides: 8. The CDR3 has 17 amino acids. The chain's CDR3 is CASSLFRTGSPQETQYF. In DNA form, the CDR3 reads TGTGCCAGCAGTTTATTCCGGACAGGGTCGCCCCAAGAGACCCAGTACTTC.

The chain joins TRBV2 to TRBJ2-2; possibly TRBD1 for D (6 bases). Germline V gene data show CDR1 as SNHLY and CDR2 as FYNNEI. V gave up 5 bases and J gave up 1 base, with 8 bases separating them. The CDR3 totals 14 residues. Here the CDR3 DNA reads TGTGCCAGCAGTAGGGACAAGAACACCGGGGAGCTGTTTTTT. This codes for CASSRDKNTGELFF.

The chain uses TRBV4-1 and TRBJ1-5; no clear D. This CDR3 has 16 residues. Trimming stripped 1 base from V and 0 bases from J, with 10 bases between. Germline CDR1 and CDR2: MGHRA and YSYEKL. CDR3 sequence reads: CASSQGSGYSNQPQHF. The CDR3 nucleotides read TGCGCCAGCAGCCAAGGTTCGGGGTATAGCAATCAGCCCCAGCATTTT.

The gene calls are TRBV5-6 and TRBJ1-2, with a weak D call TRBD1 (6 bases). The CDR3 is made up of 16 amino acids. Trimming took off 0 bases at V and 4 bases at J, with 16 bases between the two ends. Germline-derived CDR1 and CDR2 are SGHDT and YYEEEE. CDR3 loop: CASSLGPTGLLYGYTF. The CDR3 DNA is TGTGCCAGCAGCTTGGGACCGACAGGACTCCTCTATGGCTACACCTTC.

The rearrangement uses TRBV14 and TRBJ2-7; unclear D gene. Trimming stripped 2 bases from V and 5 bases from J, with 16 bases between. The CDR3 loop spans 15 amino acids. Germline-derived CDR1 and CDR2 are SGHDN and FVKESK. The CDR3 DNA is TGTGCCAGCAGCCAATCAGGTCCTTTTAGGCACGAGCAGTACTTC. Protein product: CASSQSGPFRHEQYF.

The rearrangement uses TRBV19 and TRBJ2-1, with 8 positions matching TRBD2. With V trimmed by 6 bases and J by 12 bases, 16 bases remained unmatched. Germline-derived CDR1 and CDR2 are LNHDA and SQIVND (reference sequence). CDR3 size: 15 residues. CDR3 in amino acids: CASSITGTRELLQFF. The CDR3, as DNA: TGTGCCAGTAGCATCACCGGGACTAGGGAATTATTGCAGTTCTTC.

This clone came up once. This chain joins TRBV4-2 and TRBJ2-1; no reliable D call. V was trimmed by 1 base and J by 5 bases, leaving 15 bases between them. Germline CDR1 reads LGHNA; CDR2 reads YNFKEQ. The CDR3 covers 16 residues. The CDR3 here is CASSQADQITNNEQFF. The CDR3 nucleotides are TGTGCCAGCAGCCAAGCTGATCAGATTACGAACAATGAGCAGTTCTTC.

In the case of this clone: The junction departs from the called germline gene at one end, perhaps through a read error. CDR3 sequence: CSAQTAGENF. For the CDR3, the DNA is TGCAGTGCTCAAACGGCAGGGGAAAACTTC. The gene calls are TRBV20-1 and TRBJ1-2, with D possibly being TRBD1 (6 bases). CDR1 and CDR2 (germline): DFQATT, SNEGSKA (reference sequence). The CDR3 consists of 10 residues.

This sequence joins TRBV10-1 and TRBJ1-5; no firm D call. This CDR3 spans 13 amino acids. Germline CDR1 WNHNN, CDR2 SYGVQD (reference sequence). V was shortened by 5 bases and J by 6 bases, with 11 bases between the two germline ends. CDR3 sequence reads: CASSRASGQPQHF. The DNA for the CDR3 is TGCGCCAGCAGTCGAGCGAGCGGTCAGCCCCAGCATTTT.

A single count supports this clone. V and J are TRBV25-1 and TRBJ2-7; D is possibly TRBD2 (6 bases). The CDR3 consists of 15 residues. Germline CDR1 and CDR2: MGHDK and SYGVNS. V lost 4 bases, J lost 4 bases, and 17 bases lay in between. In DNA form, the CDR3 reads TGTGCCAGCAGTGGGGCCGGGACTGGGATGTACGAGCAGTACTTC. The encoded protein is CASSGAGTGMYEQYF.

V usage is TRBV27 and J usage is TRBJ2-1; D is unresolved. Germline assignment: CDR1 MNHEY and CDR2 SMNVEV (reference sequence). The CDR3 covers 15 residues. With 2 bases removed from V and 7 bases from J, the gap between germline ends came to 15 bases. CDR3 DNA: TGTGCCAGCAGTTTAAGGCCCCAAGTAGCAAATGAGCAGTTCTTC. It is translated as CASSLRPQVANEQFF.

This clone was counted between two and nine times. The rearrangement uses TRBV7-9 and TRBJ1-5; D not resolved. This CDR3 contains 18 residues. Trimming took 1 base from V and 0 from J, leaving 16 bases between them. Germline CDR1 reads SEHNR; CDR2 reads FQNEAQ (reference sequence). The CDR3 sequence is CASSLETGMTNSNQPQHF. The DNA for the CDR3 is TGTGCCAGCAGCTTAGAAACTGGAATGACAAATAGCAATCAGCCCCAGCATTTT.

The chain couples TRBV10-1 to TRBJ2-3, with 10 bases aligning to TRBD2. With 6 bases clipped from V and 6 bases from J, the junction kept 6 bases outside the gene matches. The CDR3 spans 14 residues. Germline CDR1 WNHNN, CDR2 SYGVQD (reference sequence). CDR3 sequence reads: CASRPSGSMDTQYF. The DNA of the CDR3 is TGCGCCAGCAGGCCTAGCGGGAGCATGGATACGCAGTATTTT.